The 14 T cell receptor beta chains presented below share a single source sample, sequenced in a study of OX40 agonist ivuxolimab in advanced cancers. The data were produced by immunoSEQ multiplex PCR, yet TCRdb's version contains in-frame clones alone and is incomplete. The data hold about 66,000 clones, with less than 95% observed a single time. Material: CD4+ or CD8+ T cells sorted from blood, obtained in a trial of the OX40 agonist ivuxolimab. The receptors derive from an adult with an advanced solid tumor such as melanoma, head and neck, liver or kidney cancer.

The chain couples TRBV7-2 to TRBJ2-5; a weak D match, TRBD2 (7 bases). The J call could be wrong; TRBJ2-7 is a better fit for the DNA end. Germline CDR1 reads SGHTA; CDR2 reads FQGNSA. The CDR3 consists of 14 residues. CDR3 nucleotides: TGTGCCAGCAGCTCGATGCGGGGGCACGACGAGCAGTACTTC. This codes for CASSSMRGHDEQYF.

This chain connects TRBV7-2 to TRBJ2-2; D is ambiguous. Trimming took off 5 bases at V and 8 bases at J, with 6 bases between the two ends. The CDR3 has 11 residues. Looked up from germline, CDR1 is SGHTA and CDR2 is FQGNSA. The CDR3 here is CASSPPGELFF. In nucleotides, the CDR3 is TGTGCCAGCAGCCCCCCAGGGGAGCTGTTTTTT.

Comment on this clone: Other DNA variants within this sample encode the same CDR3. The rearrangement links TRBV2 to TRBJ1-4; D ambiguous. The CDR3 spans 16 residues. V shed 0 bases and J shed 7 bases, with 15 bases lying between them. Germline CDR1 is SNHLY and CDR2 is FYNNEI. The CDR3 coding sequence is TGTGCCAGCAGTGAAGCGCAAAGAGTTGGGAGTGAAAAACTGTTTTTT. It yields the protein CASSEAQRVGSEKLFF.

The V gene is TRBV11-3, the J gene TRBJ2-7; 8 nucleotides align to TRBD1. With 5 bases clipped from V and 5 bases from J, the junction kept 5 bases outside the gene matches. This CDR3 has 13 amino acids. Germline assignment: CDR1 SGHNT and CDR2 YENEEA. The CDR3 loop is CASSQTGAHEQYF. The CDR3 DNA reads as TGTGCCAGCAGCCAGACAGGGGCCCACGAGCAGTACTTC. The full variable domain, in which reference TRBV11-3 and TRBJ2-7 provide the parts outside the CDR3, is EAGVVQSPRYKIIEKKQPVAFWCNPISGHNTLYWYLQNLGQGPELLIRYENEEAVDDSQLPKDRFSAERLKGVDSTLKIQPAELGDSAVYLCASSQTGAHEQYFGPGTRLTVT.

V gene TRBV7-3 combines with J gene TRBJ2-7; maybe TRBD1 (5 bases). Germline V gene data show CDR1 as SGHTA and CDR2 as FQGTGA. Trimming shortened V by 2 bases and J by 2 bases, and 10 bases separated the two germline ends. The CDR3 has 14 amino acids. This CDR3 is CASSLDSNTYEQYF. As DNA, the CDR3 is TGTGCCAGCAGCTTAGACAGTAACACCTACGAGCAGTACTTC.

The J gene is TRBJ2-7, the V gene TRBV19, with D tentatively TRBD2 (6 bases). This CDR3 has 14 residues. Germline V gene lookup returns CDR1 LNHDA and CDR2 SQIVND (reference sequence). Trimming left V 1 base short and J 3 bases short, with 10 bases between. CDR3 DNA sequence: TGTGCCAGTAGTATAGGGGAGGAAGTCTACGAGCAGTACTTC. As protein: CASSIGEEVYEQYF. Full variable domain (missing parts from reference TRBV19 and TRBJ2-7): DGGITQSPKYLFRKEGQNVTLSCEQNLNHDAMYWYRQDPGQGLRLIYYSQIVNDFQKGDIAEGYSVSREKKESFPLTVTSAQKNPTAFYLCASSIGEEVYEQYFGPGTRLTVT.

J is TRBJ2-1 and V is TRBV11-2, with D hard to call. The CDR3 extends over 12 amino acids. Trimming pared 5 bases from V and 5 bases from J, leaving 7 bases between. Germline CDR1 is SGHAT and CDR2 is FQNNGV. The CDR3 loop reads CASSPPHNEQFF. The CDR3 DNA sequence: TGTGCCAGCAGCCCCCCCCACAATGAGCAGTTCTTC.

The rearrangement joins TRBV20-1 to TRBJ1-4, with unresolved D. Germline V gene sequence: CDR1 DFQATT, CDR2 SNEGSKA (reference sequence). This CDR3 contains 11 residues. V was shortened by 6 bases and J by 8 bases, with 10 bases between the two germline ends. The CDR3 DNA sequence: TGCAGTGCGCCCAGAGAGGAAAAACTGTTTTTT. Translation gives CSAPREEKLFF.

The CDR3 reads CASSYQGQGVHNEQFF. DNA for the CDR3: TGTGCCAGCAGTTACCAAGGACAGGGGGTCCACAATGAGCAGTTCTTC. V gene TRBV6-6 combines with J gene TRBJ2-1; 10 positions match TRBD1. V was clipped by 2 bases and J by 5 bases; unmatched bases: 6. CDR1 and CDR2 from the germline V gene are MNHNY and SVGAGI (reference sequence). The CDR3 consists of 16 residues.

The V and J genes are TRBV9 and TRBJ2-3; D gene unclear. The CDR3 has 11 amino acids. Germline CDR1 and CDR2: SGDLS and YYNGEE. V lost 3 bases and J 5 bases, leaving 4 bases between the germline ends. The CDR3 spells CASSDQDTQYF. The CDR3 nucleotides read TGTGCCAGCAGCGATCAAGATACGCAGTATTTT.

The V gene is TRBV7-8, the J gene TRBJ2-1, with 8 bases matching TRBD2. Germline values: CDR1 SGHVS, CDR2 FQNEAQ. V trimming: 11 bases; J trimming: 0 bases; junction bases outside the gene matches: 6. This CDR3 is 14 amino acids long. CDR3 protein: CAAGGSSSYNEQFF. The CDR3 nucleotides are TGTGCCGCGGGGGGCTCCAGCTCCTACAATGAGCAGTTCTTC.

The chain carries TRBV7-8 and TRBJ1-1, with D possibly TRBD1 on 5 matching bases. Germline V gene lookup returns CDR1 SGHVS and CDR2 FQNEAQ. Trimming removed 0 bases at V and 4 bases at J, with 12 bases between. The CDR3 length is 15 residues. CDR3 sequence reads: CASSLAQSGRTEAFF. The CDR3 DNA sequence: TGTGCCAGCAGCTTAGCGCAGTCGGGACGCACTGAAGCTTTCTTT.

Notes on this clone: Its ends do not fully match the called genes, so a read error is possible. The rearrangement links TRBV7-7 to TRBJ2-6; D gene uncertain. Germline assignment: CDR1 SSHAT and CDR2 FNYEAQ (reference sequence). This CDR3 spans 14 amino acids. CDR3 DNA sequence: TGTGCTAGCAGCCCGTTAGGTGGGGCCAACGTCCTGACTTTC. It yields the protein CASSPLGGANVLTF. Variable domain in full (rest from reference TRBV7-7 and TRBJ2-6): GAGVSQSPRYKVTKRGQDVTLRCDPISSHATLYWYQQALGQGPEFLTYFNYEAQPDKSGLPSDRFSAERPEGSISTLTIQRTEQRDSAMYRCASSPLGGANVLTFGAGSRLTVL.

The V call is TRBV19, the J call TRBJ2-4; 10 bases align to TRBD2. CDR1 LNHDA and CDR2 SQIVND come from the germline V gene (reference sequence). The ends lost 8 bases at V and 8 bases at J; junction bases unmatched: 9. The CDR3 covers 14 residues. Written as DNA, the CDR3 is TGTGCCAGTGGGTCTAGCGGGAGAGGGGACATTCAGTACTTC. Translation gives CASGSSGRGDIQYF.